The next 20 T cell receptor beta chains were all read from a single sample in a study of blood T cells in healthy people across ages. Primers used in a second PCR of about 7 to 12 cycles were a sample-barcoded 5' primer and a J-beta primer mix. TCRdb reprocessed the 5' RACE reads with MiXCR, giving one entry per CDR3 protein. Of over 600,000 distinct CDR3 sequences in the sample, around 21% were seen once. The specimen sequenced was blood. These TCRs come from a man in his 70s in good health.

This clonotype was found many times. V gene TRBV12-3 or TRBV12-4 combines with J gene TRBJ2-2, with D unresolved. The ends were cut back, 3 bases at V and 2 bases at J, with 7 bases in the middle. This CDR3 spans 14 amino acids. This CDR3 reads CASSLVQNTGELFF. CDR3 coding DNA: TGTGCCAGCAGTTTGGTACAAAACACCGGGGAGCTGTTTTTT.

As for this clonotype: The junction shows a germline mismatch at one end, possibly a read error. The chain joins TRBV7-9 to TRBJ2-1, with a tentative D call TRBD2 (5 bases). The CDR3 is 13 residues long. Germline CDR1 reads SEHNR; CDR2 reads FQNEAQ (reference sequence). This CDR3 reads CAGSQIAPNEQFF. CDR3 DNA: TGTGCCGGCAGCCAAATAGCGCCCAATGAGCAGTTCTTC.

The CDR3 here is CASSLKAYEQYF. DNA for the CDR3: TGTGCCAGCAGCTTAAAGGCTTACGAGCAGTACTTC. The V call is TRBV7-3, the J call TRBJ2-5; no reliable D call. TRBJ2-7 explains the end of the DNA better; the J call may be wrong. The CDR3 spans 12 residues. Germline V gene lookup returns CDR1 SGHTA and CDR2 FQGTGA.

The CDR3 nucleotides are TGTGCCAGCAGTTTAAGGCACCTGGGGGAGCAGTACTTC. It codes for CASSLRHLGEQYF. V is TRBV12-3 or TRBV12-4 and J is TRBJ2-7; D ambiguous. This CDR3 contains 13 residues. V was trimmed by 2 bases and J by 7 bases, leaving 12 bases between them.

The chain links TRBV29-1 to TRBJ1-1; TRBD1 is a possible D gene (5 bases). CDR3 length equals 12 residues. The germline V gene has CDR1 SQVTM and CDR2 ANQGSEA. The germline V and J ends were trimmed by 7 bases and 1 base, with 10 bases remaining between them. The CDR3: CSAPGQNTEAFF. CDR3 DNA sequence: TGCAGCGCTCCAGGGCAGAACACTGAAGCTTTCTTT.

The sample holds many counts of this clonotype. The genes are TRBV10-1 and TRBJ2-5; no clear D. The J call could be wrong; TRBJ2-1 is a better fit for the DNA end. This CDR3 spans 12 amino acids. Germline values: CDR1 WNHNN, CDR2 SYGVQD (reference sequence). CDR3 residues: CASSNNLDEQFF. CDR3 nucleotides: TGCGCCAGCAGTAATAATTTAGATGAGCAGTTCTTC.

The V and J genes are TRBV12-3 or TRBV12-4 and TRBJ2-3; no definite D call. V gave up 3 bases and J gave up 3 bases, with 10 bases separating them. The CDR3 is made up of 14 amino acids. This CDR3 reads CASSFGSLTDTQYF. As DNA, the CDR3 is TGTGCCAGCAGTTTCGGCTCCCTGACAGATACGCAGTATTTT.

This clonotype was found many times. V is TRBV29-1 and J is TRBJ2-1, with 7 bases matching TRBD2. Germline V gives CDR1 SQVTM, CDR2 ANQGSEA. J gave up 4 bases and V 7 bases, and 7 bases lay outside the gene matches. The CDR3 covers 13 residues. The CDR3, as DNA: TGCAGCGCCGAGCGGGATGATTACAATGAGCAGTTCTTC. Translation gives CSAERDDYNEQFF.

The V gene is TRBV28, the J gene TRBJ2-7; either TRBD1 or TRBD2 may supply D (6 bases each). Germline V gives CDR1 MDHEN, CDR2 SYDVKM. This CDR3 is 15 amino acids long. V lost 4 bases and J lost 5, with 18 bases in between. The CDR3 DNA sequence: TGTGCCAGCAGTTCGCCAGGGGACTGGTCGAACGAGCAGTACTTC. Protein sequence: CASSSPGDWSNEQYF.

This clonotype was seen a few times. CDR3 residues: CAISERASRGLAGSYNEQFF. The CDR3 DNA reads as TGTGCCATCAGTGAGAGAGCTTCCAGGGGACTAGCGGGCTCCTACAATGAGCAGTTCTTC. The genes are TRBV10-3 and TRBJ2-1; 12 bases are shared with TRBD2. The CDR3 contains 20 residues. Germline V lookup: CDR1 ENHRY, CDR2 SYGVKD. The V segment lost 2 bases and the J segment 0 bases; nucleotides outside the gene matches: 11.

The sample holds a few counts of this clonotype. The rearrangement joins TRBV6-5 to TRBJ2-2; D could derive from TRBD1 or TRBD2 (5 bases each). Trimming removed 2 bases at V and 6 bases at J, with 19 bases between. The germline gives CDR1 MNHEY, CDR2 SVGAGI. This CDR3 has 17 residues. DNA of the CDR3: TGTGCCAGCAGTTACCAGGAGAGGGCAGGGACGGCCGGGGAGCTGTTTTTT. This sequence encodes CASSYQERAGTAGELFF.

This sequence joins TRBV7-9 and TRBJ1-6; unclear D gene. CDR1 SEHNR and CDR2 FQNEAQ come from the germline V gene (reference sequence). The CDR3 is 14 residues long. Trimming shortened V by 3 bases and J by 7 bases, and 10 bases separated the two germline ends. The DNA for the CDR3 is TGTGCCAGCAGCTTCGGCCATATAAATTCACCCCTCCACTTT. As protein: CASSFGHINSPLHF.

This clonotype was seen a few times. V and J are TRBV28 and TRBJ2-7; 7 bases agree with TRBD2. This CDR3 contains 18 residues. Per the germline V gene, CDR1 is MDHEN and CDR2 is SYDVKM. With 1 base clipped from V and 2 bases from J, the junction kept 14 bases outside the gene matches. The CDR3 region is CASSLSRGGERGPYEQYF. Written as DNA, the CDR3 is TGTGCCAGCAGTTTATCCCGGGGAGGGGAGAGGGGACCCTACGAGCAGTACTTC.

The chain joins TRBV12-5 to TRBJ2-3; TRBD2 aligns across 8 bases. CDR1 LGHNT and CDR2 FRNRAP come from the germline V gene. Unmatched junction bases numbered 11, after V lost 5 bases and J lost 4 bases. The CDR3 is 16 amino acids. CDR3 DNA sequence: TGTGCTAGTGGTCCCGGTCCGGGAGGGCCTGCAGATACGCAGTATTTT. The encoded protein is CASGPGPGGPADTQYF.

The genes are TRBV4-1 and TRBJ2-2; D is undetermined. V shed 0 bases and J shed 7 bases, with 18 bases lying between them. CDR3 length: 17 amino acids. Looked up from germline, CDR1 is MGHRA and CDR2 is YSYEKL. The CDR3 is CASSQDLLPDQSGELFF. For the CDR3, the DNA is TGCGCCAGCAGCCAAGATCTACTGCCCGACCAAAGCGGGGAGCTGTTTTTT.

The rearrangement links TRBV20-1 to TRBJ2-3; D might be TRBD1 or TRBD2, each matching 5 bases. Germline CDR1 DFQATT, CDR2 SNEGSKA (reference sequence). This CDR3 comprises 18 residues. V lost 1 base to trimming and J lost 3 bases, with 23 bases between them. The CDR3 reads CSARGGLRWGSTTDTQYF. The CDR3 DNA sequence: TGCAGTGCTAGAGGAGGGCTCCGGTGGGGGTCCACAACAGATACGCAGTATTTT.

The genes are TRBV5-1 and TRBJ2-5, with D tentatively TRBD1 or TRBD2 (6 bases each). CDR3 length: 14 residues. CDR1 is SGHRS, CDR2 YFSETQ, per germline. With 2 bases removed from V and 11 bases from J, the gap between germline ends came to 19 bases. The CDR3 sequence is CASSFEGGPLEQYF. The CDR3 DNA is TGCGCCAGCAGCTTCGAGGGGGGCCCTCTGGAGCAGTACTTC.

The J gene is TRBJ2-2, the V gene TRBV12-3 or TRBV12-4; 11 nucleotides match TRBD1. CDR3 length: 16 residues. V was pared by 5 bases and J by 5 bases, with 7 bases of the junction left unmatched. In DNA, the CDR3 is TGTGCCAGCAGTCGCTCCGGGACAGGGGGGACCGGGGAGCTGTTTTTT. As protein: CASSRSGTGGTGELFF.

The V call is TRBV4-2, the J call TRBJ1-1, with a tentative D call TRBD1 (5 bases). V was pared by 0 bases and J by 4 bases, with 15 bases between. The germline V gene encodes CDR1 LGHNA and CDR2 YNFKEQ. The CDR3 runs to 16 residues. For the CDR3, the DNA is TGTGCCAGCAGCCAAGATAGGGGCGCAGGGCCCACTGAAGCTTTCTTT. It codes for CASSQDRGAGPTEAFF.

The chain recombines TRBV19 with TRBJ1-2; maybe TRBD1 (5 bases). The CDR3 runs to 15 residues. Germline V gives CDR1 LNHDA, CDR2 SQIVND (reference sequence). V lost 3 bases and J lost 4, with 15 bases in between. CDR3 DNA sequence: TGTGCCAGTAGTATGGCGGGAAGTGGGACCTATGGCTACACCTTC. It encodes CASSMAGSGTYGYTF.